A single sample is the source of the 21 T cell receptor beta chains below, sequenced in a study of blood T cell repertoires in COVID-19. The data were produced by immunoSEQ multiplex PCR, yet TCRdb's version contains in-frame clones alone and is incomplete. Altogether some 170,000 clones are present, around 80% being singletons, with the ten largest covering 6.5% to 7.5%. Sequences were obtained from peripheral blood. The receptors were gathered from a woman in her forties with COVID-19, enrolled during active disease.

J is TRBJ1-3 and V is TRBV15; TRBD1 agrees at 9 bases. In germline, CDR1 is LNHNV, CDR2 YYDKDF (reference sequence). Trimming took 5 bases from V and 4 from J; bases not matched to a gene: 12. This CDR3 has 17 amino acids. CDR3 residues: CATSGLAGQGSGNTIYF. The CDR3 DNA sequence: TGTGCCACCAGCGGCTTGGCGGGACAGGGATCCGGAAACACCATATATTTT.

This clone was counted only a few times. The chain joins TRBV5-4 to TRBJ2-5, with TRBD1 as a possible D gene (5 bases). This CDR3 has 14 amino acids. Between the trimmed V and J ends, which lost 4 bases and 0 bases, there was a span of 10 bases. CDR1 is SGHNT and CDR2 is YYREEE in the germline V gene (reference sequence). CDR3 coding DNA: TGTGCCAGCAGCCCCGACAGATACCAAGAGACCCAGTACTTC. As protein: CASSPDRYQETQYF.

The chain recombines TRBV27 with TRBJ1-1, with 7 positions matching TRBD1. The CDR3 has 12 residues. CDR1 and CDR2 (germline): MNHEY, SMNVEV (reference sequence). V was pared by 6 bases and J by 6 bases, with 4 bases of the junction left unmatched. The CDR3 nucleotides are TGTGCCAGCAGAGGGGGCGGCTCTGAAGCTTTCTTT. Protein sequence: CASRGGGSEAFF.

The chain has TRBV15 and TRBJ1-5; D remains unclear. Trimming shortened V by 0 bases and J by 8 bases, and 8 bases separated the two germline ends. Germline CDR1 and CDR2: LNHNV and YYDKDF (reference sequence). The CDR3 loop spans 13 amino acids. The CDR3 region is CATSRDRREPQHF. In nucleotides, the CDR3 is TGTGCCACCAGCAGAGATCGGAGAGAGCCCCAGCATTTT.

The chain recombines TRBV5-1 with TRBJ1-2; D possibly corresponds to TRBD1 (5 bases). Germline V CDR1 and CDR2: SGHRS, YFSETQ. Trimming stripped 0 bases from V and 3 bases from J, with 9 bases between. The CDR3 sequence is 14 residues long. CDR3 protein: CASSLGGGDYGYTF. The CDR3 DNA follows: TGCGCCAGCAGCTTGGGAGGAGGGGACTATGGCTACACCTTC. Complete variable domain (other parts from reference TRBV5-1 and TRBJ1-2): KAGVTQTPRYLIKTRGQQVTLSCSPISGHRSVSWYQQTPGQGLQFLFEYFSETQRNKGNFPGRFSGRQFSNSRSEMNVSTLELGDSALYLCASSLGGGDYGYTFGSGTRLTVV.

This rearrangement joins TRBV5-1 to TRBJ2-2; 10 nucleotides line up with TRBD1. The CDR3 sequence is 15 residues long. The ends lost 3 bases at V and 5 bases at J; junction bases unmatched: 4. Germline CDR1 SGHRS, CDR2 YFSETQ. CDR3 DNA: TGCGCCAGCAGCTGGAGGACAGGGGGGACCGGGGAGCTGTTTTTT. Translation: CASSWRTGGTGELFF.

The chain carries TRBV5-1 and TRBJ1-5; 7 bases fit TRBD1. The CDR3 runs 16 residues. Germline assignment: CDR1 SGHRS and CDR2 YFSETQ. J lost 4 bases, V lost 2 bases, and 9 bases had no gene match. CDR3 DNA sequence: TGCGCCAGCAGCTTAGGGACAGAAGGGACAAATCAGCCCCAGCATTTT. It translates to CASSLGTEGTNQPQHF.

V is TRBV6-5 and J is TRBJ2-2, with D maybe TRBD1 (5 bases). This CDR3 is built from 13 residues. Germline V gene data show CDR1 as MNHEY and CDR2 as SVGAGI. Trimming removed 7 bases at V and 6 bases at J, with 12 bases between. The CDR3 coding sequence is TGTGCCAGCAACCAGGGAATACCCGGGGAGCTGTTTTTT. As protein: CASNQGIPGELFF.

This chain uses TRBV7-9 with TRBJ2-1; tentatively, D is TRBD2 (5 bases). Germline-derived CDR1 and CDR2 are SEHNR and FQNEAQ (reference sequence). The CDR3 contains 11 residues. V lost 10 bases and J lost 9, with 13 bases in between. CDR3 sequence: CAILAGVEQFF. The CDR3 DNA is TGTGCCATCCTAGCTGGAGTTGAGCAGTTCTTC.

As concerns this clone: It is likely a read error, because the conserved phenylalanine at the end of the CDR3 is missing. No DNA is shown, since the ends of the CDR3 on it are uncertain; the CDR3 is the one TCRdb lists. The chain combines TRBV14 with TRBJ2-7; the D call in the table, TRBD1, was not verified against the DNA. Germline V gives CDR1 SGHDN, CDR2 FVKESK. The CDR3 spans 11 amino acids, including both terminal residues. CDR3 loop: CASSPGTGCLR.

This CDR3 reads CASSPSYNEQFF. CDR3 coding DNA: TGTGCCAGCAGTCCGTCCTACAATGAGCAGTTCTTC. The V and J genes are TRBV27 and TRBJ2-1; D unresolved. The CDR3 runs to 12 residues. The V and J ends lost 5 bases and 1 base respectively, with 3 bases between them. Germline lookup yields CDR1 MNHEY and CDR2 SMNVEV (reference sequence).

This chain links TRBV9 with TRBJ2-3, with D possibly being TRBD1 (5 bases). Germline lookup yields CDR1 SGDLS and CDR2 YYNGEE. This CDR3 contains 15 residues. Trimming removed 5 bases at V and 0 bases at J, with 13 bases between. The CDR3 reads CASSDRQLSTDTQYF. CDR3 coding DNA: TGTGCCAGCAGTGATAGACAGCTTAGCACAGATACGCAGTATTTT.

This chain links TRBV3-1 (or the pseudogene TRBV3-2) with TRBJ1-6; 9 nucleotides match TRBD1. The CDR3 contains 17 residues. CDR1 and CDR2 from the germline V gene are LGHDT and YNNKEL (reference sequence). V lost 2 bases to trimming and J lost 5 bases; unmatched junction nucleotides: 7. CDR3 in DNA: TGTGCCAGCAGCCAAACGGACAGGGGAGAGGATAATTCACCCCTCCACTTT. Translation gives CASSQTDRGEDNSPLHF.

This chain joins TRBV7-3 and TRBJ2-1; TRBD1 agrees at 11 bases. Per germline, CDR1 SGHTA and CDR2 FQGTGA. The CDR3 contains 17 residues. Trimming cost V 2 bases and J 7 bases; bases outside gene matches: 10. The CDR3 sequence is CASSLDPGTGGINEQFF. CDR3 DNA: TGTGCCAGCAGCTTAGACCCCGGGACAGGGGGAATAAATGAGCAGTTCTTC.

The V call is TRBV9, the J call TRBJ2-3; the match to TRBD2 covers 7 bases. Germline CDR1 is SGDLS and CDR2 is YYNGEE. The CDR3 has 13 residues. Trimming removed 7 bases from V and 4 bases from J; junction bases left unmatched: 6. CDR3 bases: TGTGCCAGCGGTTTTGGGGGGGCAGATACGCAGTATTTT. It is translated as CASGFGGADTQYF.

This clone was seen just once. V is TRBV9 and J is TRBJ2-7, with 10 positions matching TRBD2. The length of the CDR3 is 14 residues. V lost 0 bases, J lost 3 bases, and 0 bases stayed unmatched. Looked up from germline, CDR1 is SGDLS and CDR2 is YYNGEE. The CDR3 DNA follows: TGTGCCAGCAGCGTAGCTAGCGGGGGCTACGAGCAGTACTTC. Translating gives CASSVASGGYEQYF.

This chain links TRBV27 with TRBJ1-2, with 8 bases aligning to TRBD1. V shed 5 bases and J 5 bases; nucleotides not matched to a gene: 4. The CDR3 extends over 13 amino acids. Germline values: CDR1 MNHEY, CDR2 SMNVEV (reference sequence). In nucleotides, the CDR3 is TGTGCCAGCAGTCGGACAGGGATATATGGCTACACCTTC. Translated: CASSRTGIYGYTF.

J is TRBJ2-7 and V is TRBV28, with TRBD2 matching over 9 bases. Germline loops: CDR1 MDHEN, CDR2 SYDVKM. Germline trimming cut 2 bases from V and 2 bases from J; bases unmatched to any gene: 7. The CDR3 loop spans 16 amino acids. CDR3 coding DNA: TGTGCCAGCAGTTTACAGAGGGCGGGAGGGCCCTACGAGCAGTACTTC. Its translation: CASSLQRAGGPYEQYF.

The chain recombines TRBV6-5 with TRBJ1-5; perhaps TRBD1 as D (5 bases). The CDR3 loop spans 13 amino acids. Trimming took off 10 bases at V and 5 bases at J, with 15 bases between the two ends. Germline lookup yields CDR1 MNHEY and CDR2 SVGAGI. CDR3 region: CATRGVGDQPQHF. The CDR3 bases are TGTGCCACCCGGGGGGTGGGGGATCAGCCCCAGCATTTT.

V and J are TRBV10-3 and TRBJ1-2; perhaps TRBD1 as D (5 bases). This CDR3 comprises 14 residues. V was shortened by 9 bases and J by 8 bases, with 22 bases between the two germline ends. Germline lookup yields CDR1 ENHRY and CDR2 SYGVKD. The CDR3, as DNA: TGTGCCATTAGTCCCAACTCAGGGACTTACGGCTACACCTTC. Translated, it gives CAISPNSGTYGYTF.

This clone occurred once. The J gene is TRBJ1-5, the V gene TRBV19; TRBD1 matches 8 bases. V lost 8 bases and J lost 4; bases outside the gene matches: 7. Germline CDR1 reads LNHDA; CDR2 reads SQIVND (reference sequence). CDR3 length: 14 residues. The CDR3 sequence: CASDRGFMNQPQHF. The CDR3 DNA sequence: TGTGCCAGTGACAGGGGTTTTATGAATCAGCCCCAGCATTTT.